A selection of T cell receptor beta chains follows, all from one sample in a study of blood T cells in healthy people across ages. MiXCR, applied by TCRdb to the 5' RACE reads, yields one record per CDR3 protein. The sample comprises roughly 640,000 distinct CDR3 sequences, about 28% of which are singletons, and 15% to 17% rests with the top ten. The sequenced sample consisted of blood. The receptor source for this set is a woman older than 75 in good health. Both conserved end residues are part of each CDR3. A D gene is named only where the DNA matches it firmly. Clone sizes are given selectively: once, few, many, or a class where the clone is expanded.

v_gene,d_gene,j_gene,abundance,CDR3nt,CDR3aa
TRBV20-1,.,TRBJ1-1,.,TGCAGGGCAGAGGCAATGAACACTGAAGCTTTCTTT,CRAEAMNTEAFF
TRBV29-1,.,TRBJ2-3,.,TGCAGCGTTGAATCCGGCGGCCAGACGCAGTATTTT,CSVESGGQTQYF
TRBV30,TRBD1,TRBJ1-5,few,TGTGCCTGGAGTGTACAGCGACAGGGGCTGTACCAGCCCCAGCATTTT,CAWSVQRQGLYQPQHF
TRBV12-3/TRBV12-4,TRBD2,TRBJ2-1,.,TGTGCCAGCAGTCCTAGCGGTAGGAATGAGCAGTTCTTC,CASSPSGRNEQFF
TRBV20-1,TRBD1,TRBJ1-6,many,TGCAGTGCTAGACCGGGACAGGGGGCGTCACCCCTCCACTTT,CSARPGQGASPLHF
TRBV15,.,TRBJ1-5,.,TGTGCCACCAGCAGCGAGGGTCCGGGTCCCAATCAGCCCCAGCATTTT,CATSSEGPGPNQPQHF
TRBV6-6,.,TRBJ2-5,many,TGTGCCAGCAGCCAAGGGGGAATAGGAGAGACCCAGTACTTC,CASSQGGIGETQYF
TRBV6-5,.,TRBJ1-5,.,TGTGCCAGCAGCGCCTCGATGTCTATCAATCAGCCCCAGCATTTT,CASSASMSINQPQHF
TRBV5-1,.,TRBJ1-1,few,TGCGCCAGCAGCTTGGCCCCGGGACGGTTGAACACTGAAGCTTTCTTT,CASSLAPGRLNTEAFF
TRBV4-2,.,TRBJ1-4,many,TGTGCCAGCAGCCAAGTGAGACAGAGAGATGAAAAACTGTTTTTT,CASSQVRQRDEKLFF
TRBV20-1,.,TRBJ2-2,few,TGCAGTGCTAGAGTCGATCGAGGCAGGGGGGGCACCGGGGAGCTGTTTTTT,CSARVDRGRGGTGELFF
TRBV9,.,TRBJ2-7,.,TGTGCCAGCAGCGCCAAGGGACTCTCCTACAATGAGCAGTACTTC,CASSAKGLSYNEQYF
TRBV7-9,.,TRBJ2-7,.,TGTGCCAGCAGCGAAGGCCCAGGGCTCGAGCAGTACTTC,CASSEGPGLEQYF
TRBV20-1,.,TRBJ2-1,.,TGCAGTGCTGGAGGGATTAAAAATGAGCAGTTCTTC,CSAGGIKNEQFF
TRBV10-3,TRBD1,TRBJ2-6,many,TGTGCCACGCCGGATAATTCCGGGACAGGTCCTGGGGCCAACGTCCTGACTTTC,CATPDNSGTGPGANVLTF
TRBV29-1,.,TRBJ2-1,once,TGCAGCGCCAACCCTGGGTCGGATGAGCAGTTCTTC,CSANPGSDEQFF
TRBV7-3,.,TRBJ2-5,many,TGTGCCAGCAGCTTAGTAGCTAGCCAGACCCAGTACTTC,CASSLVASQTQYF
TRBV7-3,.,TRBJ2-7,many,TGTGCCAGCAGCCCGGATGGACGATACGAGCAGTACTTC,CASSPDGRYEQYF